The 26 T cell receptor beta chains in this list originate from one sample, sequenced in a study of CD8 T cells in Susac syndrome. cDNA came from 0.5 to 1 ug RNA primed by random hexamers. TCRdb processed the immunoSEQ multiplex PCR reads anew with MiXCR; each CDR3 protein has one entry. The repertoire holds 250,000 to 300,000 distinct CDR3 sequences, with 85% as singletons. The specimen was CD8+ T cells from PBMCs. These receptors all stem from a human donor with multiple sclerosis.

This clonotype occurred a few times. The CDR3 loop reads CASSQGATQFF. The CDR3 DNA follows: TGTGCCAGCAGCCAAGGCGCGACTCAGTTCTTC. This rearrangement joins TRBV4-2 to TRBJ2-1; D is undetermined. V was clipped by 1 base and J by 13 bases, with 8 bases between them. Germline V gene lookup returns CDR1 LGHNA and CDR2 YNFKEQ. The CDR3 contains 11 residues.

This clonotype was observed a handful of times. The V gene is TRBV7-2, the J gene TRBJ2-7; TRBD1 or TRBD2 may be the D gene (6 bases each). The CDR3 contains 13 residues. Per germline, CDR1 SGHTA and CDR2 FQGNSA. Trimming shortened V by 0 bases and J by 7 bases, and 10 bases separated the two germline ends. The CDR3 nucleotides read TGTGCCAGCAGCTTAGCGGGGGGCGGGGAGCAGTACTTC. This encodes CASSLAGGGEQYF.

V is TRBV7-9 and J is TRBJ1-1; D perhaps matches TRBD1 (5 bases). Germline V gene sequence: CDR1 SEHNR, CDR2 FQNEAQ (reference sequence). This CDR3 spans 16 amino acids. Trimming stripped 5 bases from V and 4 bases from J, with 20 bases between. DNA of the CDR3: TGTGCCAGCAGCCCCCCCGGGGGGGAGTTATTCACTGAAGCTTTCTTT. Amino acids: CASSPPGGELFTEAFF.

CDR3 amino acids: CASSPSGTASYEQYF. Here the CDR3 DNA reads TGTGCCAGCAGCCCGAGTGGGACAGCGTCCTACGAGCAGTACTTC. The V call is TRBV28, the J call TRBJ2-7; 7 nucleotides line up with TRBD1. V lost 6 bases, J lost 1 base, and 9 bases stayed unmatched. CDR1 and CDR2 from the germline V gene are MDHEN and SYDVKM. The CDR3 extends over 15 amino acids. The full variable domain, rest sourced from reference TRBV28 and TRBJ2-7, is DVKVTQSSRYLVKRTGEKVFLECVQDMDHENMFWYRQDPGLGLRLIYFSYDVKMKEKGDIPEGYSVSREKKERFSLILESASTNQTSMYLCASSPSGTASYEQYFGPGTRLTVT.

V gene TRBV6-6 combines with J gene TRBJ1-1, with no clear D. Germline CDR1 MNHNY, CDR2 SVGAGI (reference sequence). The ends were cut back, 6 bases at V and 3 bases at J, with 14 bases in the middle. CDR3 size: 14 residues. CDR3 nucleotide sequence: TGTGCCAGCAGATTCGCTTCCCTGGACACTGAAGCTTTCTTT. It codes for CASRFASLDTEAFF.

V usage is TRBV9 and J usage is TRBJ1-1; D uncertain. The CDR3 is 12 residues long. V gave up 4 bases and J gave up 4 bases, with 8 bases separating them. The germline V gene encodes CDR1 SGDLS and CDR2 YYNGEE. CDR3 sequence (DNA): TGTGCCAGCAGCCCTCTTTCCACTGAAGCTTTCTTT. Encoded protein: CASSPLSTEAFF.

CDR3 sequence reads: CSGGSGDIYEQYF. In DNA, the CDR3 is TGCAGCGGGGGCTCGGGGGATATCTACGAGCAGTACTTC. This chain links TRBV20-1 with TRBJ2-7, with D tentatively TRBD1 or TRBD2 (6 bases each). Germline V gene data show CDR1 as DFQATT and CDR2 as SNEGSKA (reference sequence). CDR3 length equals 13 residues.

This chain joins TRBV7-2 and TRBJ1-1, with D unclear. This CDR3 is built from 16 residues. Germline V gene sequence: CDR1 SGHTA, CDR2 FQGNSA. The V end was cut by 0 bases, the J end by 1 base, with 12 bases between. Written as DNA, the CDR3 is TGTGCCAGCAGCTTAGCGGATCAAGGGAGGAACACTGAAGCTTTCTTT. Its protein is CASSLADQGRNTEAFF. The full variable domain, with the rest looked up from reference TRBV7-2 and TRBJ1-1, is GAGVSQSPSNKVTEKGKDVELRCDPISGHTALYWYRQSLGQGLEFLIYFQGNSAPDKSGLPSDRFSAERTGGSVSTLTIQRTQQEDSAVYLCASSLADQGRNTEAFFGQGTRLTVV.

The rearrangement links TRBV28 to TRBJ2-5; possible D gene TRBD2, 7 bases. V lost 6 bases and J lost 7, with 12 bases in between. The germline CDR1 and CDR2 sequences are MDHEN and SYDVKM. The CDR3 loop spans 12 amino acids. CDR3 protein: CASSRRGGTQYF. In nucleotides, the CDR3 is TGTGCCAGCAGCAGAAGGGGGGGGACCCAGTACTTC.

A few counts support this clonotype. CDR3 loop: CASSLRLAGGLGAYNEQFF. The CDR3 DNA follows: TGTGCCAGCAGCTTGAGACTAGCGGGAGGGTTGGGGGCCTACAATGAGCAGTTCTTC. The V gene is TRBV7-2, the J gene TRBJ2-1; 14 bases are shared with TRBD2. J gave up 2 bases and V 3 bases, and 9 bases lay outside the gene matches. The CDR3 runs 19 residues. In germline, CDR1 is SGHTA, CDR2 FQGNSA.

This chain joins TRBV14 and TRBJ2-7, with D perhaps TRBD1 (5 bases). V gave up 7 bases and J gave up 9 bases, with 13 bases separating them. The CDR3 is made up of 11 amino acids. Looked up from germline, CDR1 is SGHDN and CDR2 is FVKESK. The CDR3 sequence is CASKGLDGQYF. CDR3 DNA sequence: TGTGCCAGCAAGGGGTTGGACGGGCAGTACTTC.

This chain uses TRBV9 with TRBJ2-7; D ambiguous. Trimming took 3 bases from V and 6 from J, leaving 13 bases between them. The CDR3 has 13 residues. Germline V gene data show CDR1 as SGDLS and CDR2 as YYNGEE. The CDR3 nucleotides are TGTGCCAGCAGCGCCTTTGATTGGGGCGAGCAGTACTTC. This encodes CASSAFDWGEQYF.

The chain combines TRBV12-3 or TRBV12-4 with TRBJ1-1, with no clear D. V dropped 5 bases and J dropped 0 bases, with 13 bases sitting between them. This CDR3 is 15 amino acids long. Here the CDR3 DNA reads TGTGCCAGCAGTCCCGTAGCTCTCTTGAACACTGAAGCTTTCTTT. Its protein product is CASSPVALLNTEAFF.

The rearrangement uses TRBV12-3 or TRBV12-4 and TRBJ2-5, with D perhaps matching TRBD2 (5 bases). CDR3 length equals 15 residues. Between the trimmed V and J ends, which lost 1 base and 2 bases, there was a span of 11 bases. Here the CDR3 DNA reads TGTGCCAGCAGTTTAGTAGCGACCCATCAAGAGACCCAGTACTTC. This translates into CASSLVATHQETQYF.

This chain joins TRBV5-1 and TRBJ2-7; either TRBD1 or TRBD2 may fit D (6 bases each). This CDR3 has 16 residues. From germline, CDR1 is SGHRS and CDR2 YFSETQ. Between the trimmed V and J ends, which lost 2 bases and 2 bases, there was a span of 17 bases. The CDR3 bases are TGCGCCAGCAGCTTAAGAGGGGGACTGGTCACCTACGAGCAGTACTTC. Encoded protein: CASSLRGGLVTYEQYF. Together with reference TRBV5-1 and TRBJ2-7, the CDR3 gives the full variable domain: KAGVTQTPRYLIKTRGQQVTLSCSPISGHRSVSWYQQTPGQGLQFLFEYFSETQRNKGNFPGRFSGRQFSNSRSEMNVSTLELGDSALYLCASSLRGGLVTYEQYFGPGTRLTVT.

The genes are TRBV7-8 and TRBJ1-5; D is undetermined. CDR1 is SGHVS and CDR2 is FQNEAQ in the germline V gene. The length of the CDR3 is 15 residues. V was cut by 4 bases and J by 0 bases, with 10 bases left in between. The CDR3 region has the DNA TGTGCCAGCAGCTCACTCGGTGATAGCAATCAGCCCCAGCATTTT. Its protein product is CASSSLGDSNQPQHF.

A few counts support this clonotype. The J gene is TRBJ1-3, the V gene TRBV6-1; TRBD1 is a possible D gene (5 bases). Germline V gives CDR1 MNHNS, CDR2 SASEGT. Between the trimmed V and J ends, which lost 10 bases and 7 bases, there was a span of 20 bases. This CDR3 has 14 residues. CDR3 loop: CATTPRLGGNTIYF. The CDR3 DNA reads as TGTGCCACCACCCCGAGATTGGGGGGGAACACCATATATTTT.

The CDR3 region has the DNA TGTGCCAGCAGTTTAAGGAGGGGATCCTCCTACAATGAGCAGTTCTTC. It encodes CASSLRRGSSYNEQFF. The rearrangement uses TRBV27 and TRBJ2-1; a weak D match, TRBD2 (6 bases). CDR1 MNHEY and CDR2 SMNVEV come from the germline V gene (reference sequence). Trimming left V 2 bases short and J 0 bases short, with 11 bases between. This CDR3 comprises 16 residues.

The gene calls are TRBV14 and TRBJ1-2, with D unclear. There are 14 residues in the CDR3. Germline CDR1 reads SGHDN; CDR2 reads FVKESK. V gave up 1 base and J gave up 2 bases, with 8 bases separating them. CDR3 DNA: TGTGCCAGCAGCCAAGCTCACAAGAACTATGGCTACACCTTC. The encoded protein is CASSQAHKNYGYTF.

Only one count was recorded for this clonotype. V usage is TRBV7-9 and J usage is TRBJ2-1; the match to TRBD2 covers 10 bases. Germline CDR1 SEHNR, CDR2 FQNEAQ (reference sequence). This CDR3 contains 16 residues. V gave up 2 bases and J gave up 7 bases; unmatched junction bases: 8. CDR3 in DNA: TGTGCCAGCAGCTTACTAGCGGGAGATTGGTTGAATGAGCAGTTCTTC. This codes for CASSLLAGDWLNEQFF.

This clonotype appeared a single time. The chain employs TRBV7-9 and TRBJ2-3; TRBD2 aligns across 10 bases. Germline V lookup: CDR1 SEHNR, CDR2 FQNEAQ (reference sequence). V lost 5 bases and J lost 2; bases outside the gene matches: 7. CDR3 length equals 16 residues. The CDR3 reads CASSATGTSDTDTQYF. In DNA form, the CDR3 reads TGTGCCAGCAGCGCCACCGGGACTAGCGACACAGATACGCAGTATTTT.

The CDR3 coding sequence is TGTGCCAGCAGTGGGAGCGGCCTGTTCTATGGCTACACCTTC. It encodes CASSGSGLFYGYTF. The chain couples TRBV25-1 to TRBJ1-2, with D uncertain. The V gene's germline CDR1 is MGHDK and CDR2 SYGVNS. The length of the CDR3 is 14 residues. The germline V and J ends were trimmed by 4 bases and 4 bases, with 13 bases remaining between them.

V and J are TRBV28 and TRBJ2-5; TRBD2 might be the D (6 bases). Germline lookup yields CDR1 MDHEN and CDR2 SYDVKM. The ends were cut back, 6 bases at V and 1 base at J, with 15 bases in the middle. The CDR3 is made up of 15 amino acids. CDR3 loop: CASREPGGIQETQYF. DNA of the CDR3: TGTGCCAGCAGAGAGCCAGGAGGGATCCAAGAGACCCAGTACTTC.

The chain carries TRBV5-5 and TRBJ2-3, with 12 bases lining up with TRBD2. V dropped 3 bases and J dropped 5; count of bases not matched to a gene: 4. Germline values: CDR1 SGHKS, CDR2 YYEKEE (reference sequence). The CDR3 has 15 residues. The CDR3 sequence is CASSSLGLAGDTQYF. CDR3 in DNA: TGTGCCAGCAGCTCCTTGGGACTAGCGGGAGATACGCAGTATTTT. The full variable domain, with the rest looked up from reference TRBV5-5 and TRBJ2-3, is DAGVTQSPTHLIKTRGQQVTLRCSPISGHKSVSWYQQVLGQGPQFIFQYYEKEERGRGNFPDRFSARQFPNYSSELNVNALLLGDSALYLCASSSLGLAGDTQYFGPGTRLTVL.

This chain connects TRBV2 to TRBJ2-5; 14 bases line up with TRBD2. This CDR3 is built from 17 residues. Germline V lookup: CDR1 SNHLY, CDR2 FYNNEI. The V segment lost 4 bases and the J segment 2 bases; nucleotides outside the gene matches: 6. The CDR3 sequence: CASSGFGTSGRQETQYF. The CDR3 coding sequence is TGTGCCAGCAGTGGATTCGGGACTAGCGGGAGACAAGAGACCCAGTACTTC.

This clonotype was detected only a few times. V is TRBV5-8 and J is TRBJ2-3; D might be TRBD1 (6 bases). V lost 5 bases, J lost 6 bases, and 13 bases lay in between. The germline V gene has CDR1 SGHTS and CDR2 YDEGEE. The CDR3 extends over 13 amino acids. The CDR3 nucleotides are TGTGCCAGCAGAAAGGTGCAGGGGGATACGCAGTATTTT. Protein: CASRKVQGDTQYF.